Presented here are 18 T cell receptor beta chains from one specimen sequenced in a study of vaccination effects on CD4 cells after COVID-19. In the ViraFEST assay, antigen-specific CD4+ clonotypes were identified by expansion after peptide-pool stimulation. Researchers isolated CD4+ T cells once approximately 10 days of culture had elapsed. Having tested negative for nucleocapsid antibodies, the vaccine recipients showed no prior SARS-CoV-2 infection. Profiled with immunoSEQ multiplex PCR; TCRdb holds only in-frame clones, not every one. The profile shows approximately 28,000 clones, around 75% of them singletons. These receptors have no known antigen. This specimen consisted of CD4+ T cells from PBMCs cultured with HCoV-NL63 spike peptides, obtained before COVID-19 vaccination. All receptors come from a human donor who received a COVID-19 vaccine.

CDR3 amino acids: CASSYGQALAKNIQYF. The CDR3 nucleotides are TGCGCCAGCAGCTACGGACAGGCCCTAGCCAAAAACATTCAGTACTTC. The chain is built from TRBV5-1 and TRBJ2-4; 7 nucleotides line up with TRBD1. Germline CDR1 is SGHRS and CDR2 is YFSETQ. This CDR3 region has 16 residues. The J segment lost 0 bases and the V segment lost 3 bases, leaving 6 bases of the junction unmatched. The variable domain in full, completed from reference TRBV5-1 and TRBJ2-4, reads KAGVTQTPRYLIKTRGQQVTLSCSPISGHRSVSWYQQTPGQGLQFLFEYFSETQRNKGNFPGRFSGRQFSNSRSEMNVSTLELGDSALYLCASSYGQALAKNIQYFGAGTRLSVL.

The table lists this clone with a few counts. The chain combines TRBV29-1 with TRBJ1-2, with a possible D match to TRBD1 (5 bases). Germline-derived CDR1 and CDR2 are SQVTM and ANQGSEA. This CDR3 contains 12 residues. V lost 4 bases to trimming and J lost 4 bases, with 10 bases between them. CDR3 coding DNA: TGCAGCGTTGTCAGGGCAACCTATGGCTACACCTTC. Translated, it gives CSVVRATYGYTF.

This clone was picked up one time. This chain uses TRBV10-3 with TRBJ2-5, with 8 bases that match TRBD1. Germline V gene sequence: CDR1 ENHRY, CDR2 SYGVKD. The V and J ends lost 6 bases and 5 bases, in that order; junction bases with no gene match: 8. The CDR3 spans 14 residues. The CDR3 region is CAIRPTDREETQYF. The DNA of the CDR3 is TGTGCCATCAGACCTACGGACAGGGAGGAGACCCAGTACTTC.

The V gene is TRBV7-9, the J gene TRBJ1-5; no clear D gene. Germline CDR1 SEHNR, CDR2 FQNEAQ (reference sequence). The V end lost 2 bases, the J end lost 2 bases, and 10 bases lay between the germline ends. The CDR3 length is 15 residues. CDR3 nucleotides: TGTGCCAGCAGCTTACGCCGAATGGGCAATCAGCCCCAGCATTTT. This encodes CASSLRRMGNQPQHF.

V gene TRBV7-2 combines with J gene TRBJ1-2; unclear D gene. From germline, CDR1 is SGHTA and CDR2 FQGNSA. The CDR3 runs 14 residues. The V end was cut by 0 bases, the J end by 3 bases, with 8 bases between. CDR3 DNA sequence: TGTGCCAGCAGCTTAGCCTATAGAGACTATGGCTACACCTTC. Protein product: CASSLAYRDYGYTF.

The V gene is TRBV30, the J gene TRBJ2-1; TRBD1 matches 8 bases. With V trimmed by 0 bases and J by 5 bases, 6 bases remained unmatched. Germline V gene data show CDR1 as GTSNPN and CDR2 as SVGIG (reference sequence). The CDR3 runs 15 residues. CDR3 loop: CAWSVGTGTNNEQFF. The CDR3 coding sequence is TGTGCCTGGAGTGTGGGGACAGGCACTAACAATGAGCAGTTCTTC. The full variable domain, completed using reference TRBV30 and TRBJ2-1, is SQTIHQWPATLVQPVGSPLSLECTVEGTSNPNLYWYRQAAGRGLQLLFYSVGIGQISSEVPQNLSASRPQDRQFILSSKKLLLSDSGFYLCAWSVGTGTNNEQFFGPGTRLTVL.

The CDR3 DNA is TGTGCCAGCAGCCAGGGGGGGACAGATACGCAGTATTTT. Its translation is CASSQGGTDTQYF. This chain uses TRBV11-3 with TRBJ2-3; D is perhaps TRBD1 or TRBD2 (7 bases each). The V end lost 5 bases, the J end lost 3 bases, and 9 bases lay between the germline ends. Germline CDR1 reads SGHNT; CDR2 reads YENEEA. The CDR3 runs to 13 residues.

The V and J genes are TRBV5-5 and TRBJ2-7; 11 nucleotides line up with TRBD2. The CDR3 has 16 amino acids. V gave up 2 bases and J gave up 7 bases; unmatched junction bases: 11. Germline CDR1 is SGHKS and CDR2 is YYEKEE (reference sequence). The CDR3 sequence is CASSFGVAGGLGEQYF. The CDR3 DNA is TGTGCCAGCAGCTTCGGCGTAGCGGGGGGGCTGGGGGAGCAGTACTTC. Complete variable domain (other parts from reference TRBV5-5 and TRBJ2-7): DAGVTQSPTHLIKTRGQQVTLRCSPISGHKSVSWYQQVLGQGPQFIFQYYEKEERGRGNFPDRFSARQFPNYSSELNVNALLLGDSALYLCASSFGVAGGLGEQYFGPGTRLTVT.

V gene TRBV6-5 combines with J gene TRBJ2-7; perhaps TRBD1 as D (5 bases). The CDR3 has 16 residues. The V end lost 2 bases, the J end lost 0 bases, and 14 bases lay between the germline ends. The germline V gene has CDR1 MNHEY and CDR2 SVGAGI. The CDR3 region is CASSYHPTANSYEQYF. The CDR3 DNA sequence: TGTGCCAGCAGTTACCATCCGACAGCCAACTCCTACGAGCAGTACTTC.

The chain employs TRBV19 and TRBJ2-7; D is tentatively TRBD1 or TRBD2 (5 bases each). The CDR3 spans 16 residues. The V end lost 2 bases, the J end lost 3 bases, and 17 bases lay between the germline ends. Germline V gene data show CDR1 as LNHDA and CDR2 as SQIVND (reference sequence). As DNA, the CDR3 is TGTGCCAGTAGTATATGGCCACGAGGGGCATACTACGAGCAGTACTTC. Encoded protein: CASSIWPRGAYYEQYF.

J is TRBJ2-2 and V is TRBV5-1; D remains ambiguous. From germline, CDR1 is SGHRS and CDR2 YFSETQ. The V and J ends lost 6 bases and 5 bases respectively, with 11 bases between them. The CDR3 runs 13 residues. CDR3 in amino acids: CASISDGTGELFF. The CDR3 coding sequence is TGCGCCAGCATTTCGGACGGGACCGGGGAGCTGTTTTTT.

V gene TRBV9 combines with J gene TRBJ2-3; 15 bases align to TRBD2. V trimming: 4 bases; J trimming: 2 bases; junction bases outside the gene matches: 5. CDR1 is SGDLS, CDR2 YYNGEE, per germline. The CDR3 loop spans 17 amino acids. CDR3 nucleotides: TGTGCCAGCAGCACCGGACTAGCGGGGGGGCCCACAGATACGCAGTATTTT. It is translated as CASSTGLAGGPTDTQYF.

This clone was picked up a small number of times. This chain links TRBV2 with TRBJ2-4; 10 bases line up with TRBD1. The germline gives CDR1 SNHLY, CDR2 FYNNEI. V shed 6 bases and J 5 bases; nucleotides not matched to a gene: 4. This CDR3 contains 14 residues. As DNA, the CDR3 is TGTGCCAGCAGAACCGACAGGGGGCAAAACATTCAGTACTTC. Encoded protein: CASRTDRGQNIQYF.

This sequence joins TRBV4-3 and TRBJ1-1; D is undetermined. This CDR3 spans 15 amino acids. Looked up from germline, CDR1 is LGHNA and CDR2 is YSLEER. V was clipped by 1 base and J by 4 bases, with 13 bases between them. The CDR3 coding sequence is TGCGCCAGCAGCCAAGGCCCGGGATTTGGCACTGAAGCTTTCTTT. It translates to CASSQGPGFGTEAFF.

This clone was seen more than once but under ten times. V is TRBV2 and J is TRBJ1-2; TRBD1 might be the D (6 bases). V lost 6 bases to trimming and J lost 4 bases, with 9 bases between them. The CDR3 is 12 residues long. CDR1 is SNHLY and CDR2 is FYNNEI in the germline V gene. This CDR3 reads CASSRDTYGYTF. In DNA, the CDR3 is TGTGCCAGCAGCCGGGACACCTATGGCTACACCTTC. The full variable domain, with the rest looked up from reference TRBV2 and TRBJ1-2, is EPEVTQTPSHQVTQMGQEVILRCVPISNHLYFYWYRQILGQKVEFLVSFYNNEISEKSEIFDDQFSVERPDGSNFTLKIRSTKLEDSAMYFCASSRDTYGYTFGSGTRLTVV.

The chain has TRBV19 and TRBJ2-7; 8 bases align to TRBD1. Germline CDR1 reads LNHDA; CDR2 reads SQIVND (reference sequence). This CDR3 spans 15 amino acids. Trimming took 2 bases from V and 4 from J; bases not matched to a gene: 7. The CDR3 is CASSIIRTGIYEQYF. DNA for the CDR3: TGTGCCAGTAGTATAATTCGGACAGGGATTTACGAGCAGTACTTC.

This rearrangement joins TRBV6-5 to TRBJ1-6; D unclear. Germline V gene data show CDR1 as MNHEY and CDR2 as SVGAGI. Trimming pared 5 bases from V and 8 bases from J, leaving 16 bases between. CDR3 length: 15 residues. The CDR3 sequence is CASSREEGIYSPLHF. Here the CDR3 DNA reads TGTGCCAGCAGTAGAGAAGAAGGGATCTATTCACCCCTCCACTTT.

V usage is TRBV7-9 and J usage is TRBJ1-1; 7 bases line up with TRBD1. CDR1 and CDR2 (germline): SEHNR, FQNEAQ (reference sequence). The junction had 7 bases not matched to a gene; V was cut back by 8 bases and J by 4 bases. The CDR3 totals 13 residues. The CDR3 is CASYTGASTEAFF. Here the CDR3 DNA reads TGTGCCAGCTACACAGGGGCCTCCACTGAAGCTTTCTTT.